Shown below are 4 T cell receptor beta chains from a single sample sequenced in a study of blood T cell repertoires in COVID-19. The repertoire was sequenced with immunoSEQ multiplex PCR; TCRdb's copy has only in-frame clones and lacks some. The sample lists hundreds of thousands of clones, nearly 90% occurring once. The sample was peripheral blood. Source of these receptors: a woman aged 40-49 years with COVID-19, enrolled during active disease.

The chain links TRBV19 to TRBJ2-1, with D possibly TRBD2 on 6 matching bases. Trimming took off 6 bases at V and 0 bases at J, with 12 bases between the two ends. Germline lookup yields CDR1 LNHDA and CDR2 SQIVND (reference sequence). The CDR3 is made up of 15 amino acids. The CDR3, as DNA: TGTGCCAGTAGCCCGAGGCGGGGCTCCTACAATGAGCAGTTCTTC. This translates into CASSPRRGSYNEQFF.

The rearrangement uses TRBV4-1 and TRBJ1-2, with TRBD1 as a possible D gene (5 bases). The CDR3 runs 14 residues. Germline CDR1 reads MGHRA; CDR2 reads YSYEKL. The V end was cut by 4 bases, the J end by 6 bases, with 15 bases between. The CDR3 here is CASSPRGVGDGYTF. CDR3 DNA sequence: TGCGCCAGCAGCCCTCGGGGGGTCGGGGATGGCTACACCTTC.

The CDR3: CASSGNGSGGKTGELFF. In nucleotides, the CDR3 is TGTGCCAGCTCGGGGAACGGTAGCGGTGGAAAAACCGGGGAGCTGTTTTTT. The chain is built from TRBV18 and TRBJ2-2; tentative D call: TRBD2 (6 bases). CDR1 is KGHSH and CDR2 is LQKENI in the germline V gene. The CDR3 totals 17 residues. Between the trimmed V and J ends, which lost 6 bases and 5 bases, there was a span of 22 bases.

This clone was counted only a few times. The V call is TRBV27, the J call TRBJ1-4, with a tentative D call TRBD1 (5 bases). Germline loops: CDR1 MNHEY, CDR2 SMNVEV (reference sequence). The CDR3 has 15 amino acids. V dropped 0 bases and J dropped 8 bases, with 13 bases sitting between them. The CDR3 nucleotides are TGTGCCAGCAGTTTATCTCGGGGGATCGGGGAAAAACTGTTTTTT. This sequence encodes CASSLSRGIGEKLFF. The full variable domain, its missing parts supplied by reference TRBV27 and TRBJ1-4, is EAQVTQNPRYLITVTGKKLTVTCSQNMNHEYMSWYRQDPGLGLRQIYYSMNVEVTDKGDVPEGYKVSRKEKRNFPLILESPSPNQTSLYFCASSLSRGIGEKLFFGSGTQLSVL.